This TCR beta chain was recovered during a study of shared clonotypes between healthy human individuals. General observations from the study: It was observed that about 5% of naive CD4 clonotypes were shared across several donors.

The naive CD8 subset, CD45RO-negative cells positively selected for CCR7, excluded terminally differentiated effector memory CD45RA+ cells. HIV-negative, healthy adults without recent acute infections or vaccinations were the donors. The authors split each subset's genomic DNA evenly across several immunoSEQ plates. TCRdb's table, derived via immunoSEQ multiplex PCR, lists solely in-frame clones and lacks some. The sample carries around 2,000,000 clones, around 93% recorded once. Of note for this clone: Its target is not known.

This receptor was taken from a man between 18 and 29 years old in good health. Some clones in this sample may be carry-over from other donors' samples. Specimen: naive CD8+ T cells from PBMCs.

The CDR3 nucleotides read TGTGCCAGCTCACCACCGTTGGGGGGCACTGAAGCTTTCTTT. Translating gives CASSPPLGGTEAFF. This chain links TRBV18 with TRBJ1-1; the D gene is possibly TRBD1 (5 bases). The CDR3 is 14 residues long. Germline CDR1 KGHSH, CDR2 LQKENI. The ends were cut back, 0 bases at V and 4 bases at J, with 9 bases in the middle.